This T cell receptor beta chain came from a study of T-cell reconstitution after alpha-beta-depleted transplantation in children (dated by TCRdb to between 2015 and 2016). About the study as a whole: Using TCR repertoire profiling, the study followed T-cell immune reconstitution in a quantitative way in children after TCRalphabeta/CD19-depleted allogeneic hematopoietic cell transplantation.

This clonotype has at least ten counts. No cognate antigen has been identified for it. No base-level quality is on record; no much larger clone is a single base apart. Library generation was performed with PCR. Sequencing relied on an Illumina HiSeq 2500. TCR library preparation used molecular barcoding, with unique molecular identifiers applied to normalize quantification of the TCRbeta repertoire. TCRdb trimmed the raw reads at Q25, called clones with MiXCR and kept productive beta chains. Identical CDR3 proteins give one entry, which carries the most common genes and DNA. Recorded for this sample are a few hundred thousand distinct CDR3 sequences; approximately 9.8% of them occurred a single time. The ten largest account for about 4.8% of the sample. V is reduced by 0 bases and J by 4 bases, leaving a spacing of 12 bases between them. According to the germline V gene, CDR1 reads SGHTA and CDR2 reads FQGNSA. From the cysteine through the phenylalanine, the CDR3 covers 15 amino acids. This entry keeps only the CDR3 DNA: 45 bases, framed from base 1.

The rearranged segments are TRBV7-2 and TRBJ1-2; the D gene lacks a confident call. Sequenced here: PBMCs from the stem cell graft donor, sampled from the stem cell graft. The receptor comes from a human donor who donated a stem cell graft to a child with SCID. The DNA sequence follows: TGTGCCAGCAGCTTAGCGTATCCGGGTTCCTATGGCTACACCTTC. Its product reads: CASSLAYPGSYGYTF.